This T cell receptor (beta chain) was identified in a study of T-cell reconstitution after alpha-beta-depleted transplantation in children. General observations from the study: At around two months after transplant, the alpha-beta T cells were reportedly derived from several hundred expanded clones that came from non-depleted graft cells. Once a year had passed after transplant, T-cell counts and diversity came mostly from newly produced T cells.

For TCRbeta, the library was prepared with unique molecular identifiers. TCRdb fed the PCR reads into MiXCR, producing one record per CDR3 protein. The data contain about 200,000 distinct CDR3 sequences, roughly 6.3% of them singletons. J gave up 0 bases and V 7 bases, and 3 bases lay outside the gene matches. The germline CDR1 and CDR2 sequences are SQVTM and ANQGSEA. This CDR3 has 12 amino acids. This clonotype showed up many times. The target antigen is unknown. This clonotype originated in a girl less than two years old with combined immunodeficiency, due to receive a stem cell transplant. This chain joins TRBV29-1 and TRBJ2-7; TRBD1 matches at 7 bases. The sequenced sample was PBMCs, obtained before TCRalphabeta/CD19-depleted stem cell transplant. The CDR3 loop is CSAGQNSYEQYF. The CDR3 DNA reads as TGCAGCGCGGGACAGAACTCCTACGAGCAGTACTTC.